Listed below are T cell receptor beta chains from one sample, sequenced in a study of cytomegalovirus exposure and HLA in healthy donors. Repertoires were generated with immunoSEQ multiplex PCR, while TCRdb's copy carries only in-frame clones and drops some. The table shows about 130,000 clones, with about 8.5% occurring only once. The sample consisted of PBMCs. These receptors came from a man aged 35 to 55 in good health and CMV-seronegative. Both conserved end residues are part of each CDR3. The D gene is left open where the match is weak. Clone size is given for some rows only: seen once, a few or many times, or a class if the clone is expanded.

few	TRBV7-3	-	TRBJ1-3	TGTGCCAGCAGCTCGACAGGCGCTTCTGGAAACACCATATATTTT	CASSSTGASGNTIYF
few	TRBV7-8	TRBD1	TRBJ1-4	TGTGCCAGCAGCCCGACAGGGTCCGAAAAACTGTTTTTT	CASSPTGSEKLFF
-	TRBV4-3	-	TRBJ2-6	TGCGCCAGCAGCCAAGATAAAAGCTCTGGGGCAAACGTCATGACTTTT	CASSQDKSSGANVMTF
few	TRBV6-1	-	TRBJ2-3	TGTGCCAGCAGTTGGGGAGACACAGATACGCAGTATTTT	CASSWGDTDTQYF
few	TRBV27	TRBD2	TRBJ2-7	TGTGCCAGCAGAGTAGCGGGGGGCTACTACGAGCAGTACTTC	CASRVAGGYYEQYF
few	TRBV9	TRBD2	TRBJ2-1	TGTGCCAGCAGCGTAGGTGTCGGGGGGGCCAGATACAATGAGCAGTTCTTC	CASSVGVGGARYNEQFF
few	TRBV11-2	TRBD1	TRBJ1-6	TGTGCCAGCAGTCGGGACAGGGGTCATTCACCCCTCCACTTT	CASSRDRGHSPLHF
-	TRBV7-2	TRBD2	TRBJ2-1	TGTGCCAGCAGCACCGGACTAGCGGGGGACAATGAGCAGTTCTTC	CASSTGLAGDNEQFF
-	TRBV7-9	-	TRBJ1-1	TGTGCCAGCACCCCGTCGAGGAACACTGAAGCTTTCTTT	CASTPSRNTEAFF
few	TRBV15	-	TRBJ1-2	TGTGCCACCAGCCTCTTCACGGGGAGCGGCTACACCTTC	CATSLFTGSGYTF
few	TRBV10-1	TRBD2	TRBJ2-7	TGCGCCAGCAGTGAGTCGACTAGCGGGGGGTACGAGCAGTACTTC	CASSESTSGGYEQYF
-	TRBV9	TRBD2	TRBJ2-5	TGTGCCAGCAGCGTAGGTGCGGGGGGGCGAGAGGAGACCCAGTACTTC	CASSVGAGGREETQYF